The rows below give T cell receptor beta chains drawn from one sample of a study of shared clonotypes between healthy human individuals. The table came from immunoSEQ multiplex PCR; TCRdb's copy has only in-frame clones and leaves some out. The sample holds over 2 million clones, roughly 94% seen once. Sequencing was done on a sample of naive CD4+ T cells sorted from blood. The receptors were sampled from a man aged 18 to 30 in good health. Each CDR3 is given with its conserved first and last residue.

TRBJ2-2	17	TRBV4-1	CASSQGTVRPSPGELFF
TRBJ1-2	9	TRBV29-1	CSVSEGYTF
TRBJ1-6	12	TRBV25-1	CASKQGDSPLHF
TRBJ2-6	14	TRBV28	CASEGASGANVLTF
TRBJ2-3	14	TRBV18	CASSSTRKTDTQYF
TRBJ2-3	13	TRBV18	CASSQTSPDTQYF
TRBJ2-5	17	TRBV11-2	CASSLGKPSRDQETQYF
TRBJ2-7	12	TRBV6-5	CASSYLGDEQYF
TRBJ1-1	12	TRBV7-9	CASSLNRGWAFF
TRBJ1-1	16	TRBV30	CAWSRGGRLLDTEAFF
TRBJ2-7	14	TRBV7-2	CAIGRGQGNYEQYF
TRBJ1-2	14	TRBV6-1	CASRRGQGARTAFF
TRBJ1-1	13	TRBV10-3	CAIRSRENTEAFF
TRBJ1-1	13	TRBV18	CASSPIGNTEAFF
TRBJ2-3	13	TRBV15	CATNGQSTDTQYF
TRBJ1-1	15	TRBV6-1	CASSPPTGMNTEAFF
TRBJ1-1	13	TRBV7-6	CASSLDRSSEAFF
TRBJ2-1	12	TRBV30	CAWSVEGNEQFF
TRBJ2-2	15	TRBV5-1	CASSLVTLNTGELFF
TRBJ2-1	11	TRBV11-2	CASSSVHEQFF
TRBJ1-2	13	TRBV25-1	CASSGGSVYGYTF
TRBJ2-7	15	TRBV28	CASSLRGVVANEQYF
TRBJ2-1	15	TRBV5-4	CASNGPGKQFGEQFF
TRBJ1-3	15	TRBV5-6	CASSLGANQGNTIYF